These 10 T cell receptor beta chains came from one sample sequenced in a study of beta chain features in type 1 diabetes. Reverse transcription of all isolated RNA meant that expressed TCRB transcripts were sequenced. This table comes from immunoSEQ multiplex PCR, and its TCRdb copy is limited to in-frame clones, with some not included. The sample carries about 150,000 clones, roughly 8.1% recorded once. The sample consisted of central memory CD4+ T cells from blood. These receptors came from a man younger than 35 in good health.

A few counts support this clone. The V and J genes are TRBV4-3 and TRBJ1-2; tentative D call: TRBD1 (6 bases). This CDR3 contains 16 residues. The V and J ends lost 0 bases and 4 bases respectively, with 15 bases between them. Germline loops: CDR1 LGHNA, CDR2 YSLEER. The CDR3 coding sequence is TGCGCCAGCAGCCAAGATTCAGACAGGTCGCGCTATGGCTACACCTTC. Its protein product is CASSQDSDRSRYGYTF.

The table lists this clone with a few counts. The rearrangement links TRBV6-4 to TRBJ2-3, with 12 nucleotides matching TRBD2. CDR3 length: 13 amino acids. J lost 7 bases, V lost 4 bases, and 0 bases had no gene match. Germline CDR1 and CDR2: MRHNA and SNTAGT. The CDR3 DNA is TGTGCCAGCAGTGGGACTAGCGGGAATACGCAGTATTTT. Protein sequence: CASSGTSGNTQYF.

The chain joins TRBV7-2 to TRBJ2-3, with 9 bases fitting TRBD2. The germline gives CDR1 SGHTA, CDR2 FQGNSA. Trimming cost V 5 bases and J 3 bases; bases outside gene matches: 6. The CDR3 totals 15 residues. The DNA for the CDR3 is TGTGCCAGCAGCATGACGGGACTAGCTACAGATACGCAGTATTTT. Translating gives CASSMTGLATDTQYF.

Only a few counts were recorded for this clone. V and J are TRBV19 and TRBJ1-2; D gene unclear. Germline V gives CDR1 LNHDA, CDR2 SQIVND (reference sequence). The CDR3 consists of 13 residues. The V end was cut by 9 bases, the J end by 1 base, with 12 bases between. The DNA of the CDR3 is TGTGCCAGCCAAGCGGCCAGTAACTATGGCTACACCTTC. Translation: CASQAASNYGYTF.

In this sample, this clone turned up a few times. The chain joins TRBV10-3 to TRBJ2-2; 11 positions match TRBD2. This CDR3 is built from 20 residues. With V trimmed by 2 bases and J by 2 bases, 13 bases remained unmatched. The germline V gene has CDR1 ENHRY and CDR2 SYGVKD. CDR3 sequence (DNA): TGTGCCATCAGTGAGGAAAGAGGGACTAGCGGCTCCTTTAACACCGGGGAGCTGTTTTTT. Encoded protein: CAISEERGTSGSFNTGELFF.

The sample holds many counts of this clone. V and J are TRBV30 and TRBJ1-5, with TRBD1 as a possible D gene (5 bases). V gave up 0 bases and J gave up 6 bases, with 9 bases separating them. Per germline, CDR1 GTSNPN and CDR2 SVGIG (reference sequence). The CDR3 contains 13 residues. The CDR3 bases are TGTGCCTGGAGTGTGCAGGGAAGTCAGCCCCAGCATTTT. Residues: CAWSVQGSQPQHF.

This clone was detected only a few times. This chain uses TRBV5-1 with TRBJ2-3; weak D call: TRBD1 (6 bases). Trimming took off 0 bases at V and 4 bases at J, with 15 bases between the two ends. CDR1 is SGHRS and CDR2 is YFSETQ in the germline V gene. CDR3 size: 16 residues. Written as DNA, the CDR3 is TGCGCCAGCAGCTTGGCGGGCAGGGGATCTTCAGATACGCAGTATTTT. This encodes CASSLAGRGSSDTQYF.

As regards this clone: The junction shows a germline mismatch at one end, possibly a read error. The rearrangement joins TRBV7-7 to TRBJ2-1, with TRBD1 identical over 10 bases. Germline assignment: CDR1 SSHAT and CDR2 FNYEAQ (reference sequence). This CDR3 has 16 residues. The CDR3 loop is CASSPRSGTGVGEQFF. CDR3 coding DNA: TGTGCTAGCAGCCCCCGCTCCGGGACAGGGGTTGGTGAGCAGTTCTTC.

The genes are TRBV7-9 and TRBJ1-5, with a tentative D call TRBD1 (6 bases). The CDR3 contains 13 residues. The V end lost 7 bases, the J end lost 5 bases, and 12 bases lay between the germline ends. Germline CDR1 is SEHNR and CDR2 is FQNEAQ (reference sequence). The CDR3, as DNA: TGTGCCAGCACTCAGGCAGGGGATCAGCCCCAGCATTTT. This sequence encodes CASTQAGDQPQHF.

This clone was picked up a small number of times. Distinct nucleotide sequences in the sample also encode this CDR3. The chain has TRBV5-1 and TRBJ1-2, with 9 bases identical to TRBD1. CDR1 is SGHRS and CDR2 is YFSETQ in the germline V gene. The CDR3 runs 15 residues. With 1 base clipped from V and 0 bases from J, the junction kept 1 base outside the gene matches. The CDR3 DNA follows: TGCGCCAGCAGCTTGACAGGGGGCGCTAACTATGGCTACACCTTC. Translation gives CASSLTGGANYGYTF.